The 21 T cell receptor beta chains presented below share a single source sample, sequenced in a study of cytomegalovirus exposure and HLA in healthy donors (dated by TCRdb to 2016 to 2017). Library preparation was by the immunoSEQ multiplex PCR assay. For the multiplex PCR, a mixture combining 60 forward primers for TCR Vbeta segments and 13 reverse primers for TCR Jbeta segments was used. As stored in TCRdb, this immuneACCESS dataset retains in-frame rearrangements with V and J assigned. A fraction of the clones does not appear; measured against another copy, unresolved V genes explain less than half of the discrepancy, and the remainder lacks a known reason. In this sample the table shows about 120,000 clones, approximately 80% of which occur a single time. The ten top clones hold 2.5% to 3% of the sample. Input material: PBMCs. The receptors stem from a woman younger than 35 in good health and CMV-seropositive.

V is TRBV27 and J is TRBJ1-6; no reliable D call. This CDR3 comprises 13 residues. Trimming took 6 bases from V and 10 from J, leaving 13 bases between them. Germline V gene data show CDR1 as MNHEY and CDR2 as SMNVEV (reference sequence). For the CDR3, the DNA is TGTGCCAGCAGCCCCCATACGAGATCACCCCTCCACTTT. It is translated as CASSPHTRSPLHF.

The chain joins TRBV5-4 to TRBJ2-1; 13 bases are shared with TRBD2. CDR1 is SGHNT and CDR2 is YYREEE in the germline V gene (reference sequence). This CDR3 is built from 16 residues. Germline trimming cut 3 bases from V and 8 bases from J; bases unmatched to any gene: 8. CDR3 sequence reads: CASSSLTSGRADEQFF. As DNA, the CDR3 is TGTGCCAGCAGCTCCCTAACTAGCGGGAGGGCGGATGAGCAGTTCTTC.

The chain has TRBV27 and TRBJ1-2, with D possibly TRBD1 on 5 matching bases. The CDR3 covers 14 residues. Germline V gives CDR1 MNHEY, CDR2 SMNVEV (reference sequence). Deletions cut 7 bases from V and 8 bases from J, with 20 bases between. The CDR3 DNA is TGTGCCAGCACCTCTCTCGGGGGGTTTGAGGGCTACACCTTC. Its translation is CASTSLGGFEGYTF.

This rearrangement joins TRBV28 to TRBJ1-1; D remains ambiguous. CDR1 is MDHEN and CDR2 is SYDVKM in the germline V gene. V gave up 6 bases and J gave up 2 bases, with 16 bases separating them. The CDR3 is made up of 15 amino acids. The chain's CDR3 is CASRDLSGANTEAFF. CDR3 sequence (DNA): TGTGCCAGCAGGGACTTATCGGGTGCAAACACTGAAGCTTTCTTT.

The CDR3 DNA reads TGTGCCAGCAGTAGGGGACAGGGTGACTACACCTTC. It is translated as CASSRGQGDYTF. The chain is built from TRBV5-4 and TRBJ1-2, with 9 bases fitting TRBD1. V trimming: 5 bases; J trimming: 10 bases; junction bases outside the gene matches: 6. There are 12 residues in the CDR3. Looked up from germline, CDR1 is SGHNT and CDR2 is YYREEE (reference sequence).

A single count supports this clone. V is TRBV27 and J is TRBJ2-7, with TRBD1 identical over 8 bases. Trimming removed 4 bases from V and 4 bases from J; junction bases left unmatched: 9. Germline V gene lookup returns CDR1 MNHEY and CDR2 SMNVEV (reference sequence). The CDR3 runs 15 residues. CDR3 region: CASSSPLTGVYEQYF. The CDR3 region has the DNA TGTGCCAGCAGTTCCCCCTTGACAGGGGTGTACGAGCAGTACTTC.

V is TRBV9 and J is TRBJ2-7; D gene ambiguous. Germline CDR1 reads SGDLS; CDR2 reads YYNGEE. The V end was cut by 0 bases, the J end by 7 bases, with 11 bases between. This CDR3 contains 13 residues. CDR3 DNA: TGTGCCAGCAGCGTAGGTCAGAGCGCTGAGCAGTACTTC. It is translated as CASSVGQSAEQYF.

The chain carries TRBV7-9 and TRBJ2-1; perhaps TRBD2 as D (6 bases). Trimming left V 6 bases short and J 15 bases short, with 18 bases between. Germline CDR1 and CDR2: SEHNR and FQNEAQ (reference sequence). This CDR3 has 12 amino acids. The CDR3 nucleotides read TGTGCCAGCAGTAGGGACTCATATCCGGGGTTCTTC. Encoded protein: CASSRDSYPGFF.

The genes are TRBV2 and TRBJ1-5; the match to TRBD1 covers 12 bases. Germline V gene sequence: CDR1 SNHLY, CDR2 FYNNEI. With 11 bases clipped from V and 6 bases from J, the junction kept 8 bases outside the gene matches. This CDR3 comprises 14 residues. The CDR3 loop reads CAGSGTGGGQPQHF. DNA of the CDR3: TGTGCCGGCTCCGGGACAGGGGGCGGTCAGCCCCAGCATTTT.

CDR3 coding DNA: TGTGCCAGCAGTTTTTATGAGGGTAGTAATGAAAAACTGTTTTTT. Amino acid sequence: CASSFYEGSNEKLFF. The chain joins TRBV28 to TRBJ1-4; D gene ambiguous. V dropped 3 bases and J dropped 4 bases, with 12 bases sitting between them. The CDR3 is 15 amino acids. Germline CDR1 and CDR2: MDHEN and SYDVKM.

The J gene is TRBJ2-1, the V gene TRBV5-8; 10 positions agree with TRBD2. Trimming cost V 4 bases and J 2 bases; bases outside gene matches: 6. From germline, CDR1 is SGHTS and CDR2 YDEGEE. The CDR3 has 16 residues. DNA of the CDR3: TGTGCCAGCAGCCGGCTAGCGGGAGCAACCTACAATGAGCAGTTCTTC. It is translated as CASSRLAGATYNEQFF.

The chain carries TRBV14 and TRBJ2-3, with 7 bases that match TRBD1. The CDR3 is made up of 15 amino acids. After removal of 7 bases from V and 2 bases from J, the junction contained 9 bases not matched to a gene. Per germline, CDR1 SGHDN and CDR2 FVKESK. For the CDR3, the DNA is TGTGCCAGCACCCGCGGTGACAGGGCCACAGATACGCAGTATTTT. This translates into CASTRGDRATDTQYF.

The chain combines TRBV5-5 with TRBJ1-3; 12 positions agree with TRBD1. This CDR3 has 14 residues. Germline values: CDR1 SGHKS, CDR2 YYEKEE (reference sequence). J was trimmed by 8 bases and V by 3 bases; bases with no gene match: 3. The DNA of the CDR3 is TGTGCCAGCAGCTCGGGACAGGGGGCTTACACCATATATTTT. As protein: CASSSGQGAYTIYF. Full variable domain (remainder filled in from reference TRBV5-5 and TRBJ1-3): DAGVTQSPTHLIKTRGQQVTLRCSPISGHKSVSWYQQVLGQGPQFIFQYYEKEERGRGNFPDRFSARQFPNYSSELNVNALLLGDSALYLCASSSGQGAYTIYFGEGSWLTVV.

This clone was recorded once. The chain is built from TRBV7-3 and TRBJ2-2, with D possibly being TRBD2 (7 bases). From germline, CDR1 is SGHTA and CDR2 FQGTGA. The CDR3 is 17 amino acids. Trimming took 5 bases from V and 7 from J, leaving 23 bases between them. CDR3 nucleotides: TGTGCCAGCAGCCTAAGGGGGACTACTTCTAGAGGCGGGGAGCTGTTTTTT. Its protein product is CASSLRGTTSRGGELFF. The full variable domain, its missing parts supplied by reference TRBV7-3 and TRBJ2-2, is GAGVSQTPSNKVTEKGKYVELRCDPISGHTALYWYRQSLGQGPEFLIYFQGTGAADDSGLPNDRFFAVRPEGSVSTLKIQRTERGDSAVYLCASSLRGTTSRGGELFFGEGSRLTVL.

This rearrangement joins TRBV7-9 to TRBJ2-7, with TRBD2 matching over 7 bases. Trimming removed 2 bases from V and 2 bases from J; junction bases left unmatched: 6. CDR1 is SEHNR, CDR2 FQNEAQ, per germline (reference sequence). The CDR3 extends over 15 amino acids. This chain's CDR3 is CASSLYGRLTYEQYF. CDR3 sequence (DNA): TGTGCCAGCAGCTTATACGGGAGGTTAACCTACGAGCAGTACTTC.

V and J are TRBV30 and TRBJ2-7, with a possible D match to TRBD2 (6 bases). Germline CDR1 GTSNPN, CDR2 SVGIG (reference sequence). The CDR3 runs 12 residues. V dropped 0 bases and J dropped 6 bases, with 9 bases sitting between them. Here the CDR3 reads CAWSVTGSEQYF. CDR3 nucleotides: TGTGCCTGGAGTGTTACCGGGAGCGAGCAGTACTTC.

The rearrangement links TRBV5-6 to TRBJ2-6, with D unclear. The CDR3 runs 16 residues. Germline loops: CDR1 SGHDT, CDR2 YYEEEE. Trimming left V 2 bases short and J 0 bases short, with 9 bases between. DNA for the CDR3: TGTGCCAGCAGCTTCGGCAGGCTCTCTGGGGCCAACGTCCTGACTTTC. Its protein is CASSFGRLSGANVLTF.

The chain carries TRBV5-1 and TRBJ2-7, with 8 nucleotides matching TRBD1. Trimming at V came to 1 base and at J to 13 bases, leaving 16 bases not matched to a gene. The CDR3 covers 15 residues. Germline V gives CDR1 SGHRS, CDR2 YFSETQ. CDR3 DNA sequence: TGCGCCAGCAGCTTGACCTACGGACAGGGACTGGAACGTTACTTC. Protein product: CASSLTYGQGLERYF.

The chain employs TRBV30 and TRBJ2-5; 9 bases are a match to TRBD1. J lost 7 bases, V lost 1 base, and 10 bases had no gene match. Germline lookup yields CDR1 GTSNPN and CDR2 SVGIG (reference sequence). This CDR3 contains 15 residues. In nucleotides, the CDR3 is TGTGCCTGGAGTGGGACAGGGGATGATCAGGGGACCCAGTACTTC. Protein product: CAWSGTGDDQGTQYF.

V and J are TRBV18 and TRBJ2-7, with 8 bases fitting TRBD1. V was pared by 5 bases and J by 6 bases, with 6 bases of the junction left unmatched. Per germline, CDR1 KGHSH and CDR2 LQKENI. The length of the CDR3 is 13 residues. The CDR3 nucleotides are TGTGCCAGCTCATCGGACAGGGAATCCGAGCAGTACTTC. Its translation: CASSSDRESEQYF.

The table lists this clone with a few counts. The rearrangement uses TRBV7-9 and TRBJ1-1; maybe TRBD1 (5 bases). The V gene lost 1 base and the J gene lost 3 bases, with 12 bases spanning the gap. There are 15 residues in the CDR3. Germline V gene lookup returns CDR1 SEHNR and CDR2 FQNEAQ (reference sequence). The DNA for the CDR3 is TGTGCCAGCAGCTTAGGGGCAGGGCCCCACACTGAAGCTTTCTTT. It yields the protein CASSLGAGPHTEAFF.